Below, 8 T cell receptor beta chains from the same sample are listed, as sequenced in a study of T cells in Graves' hyperthyroidism and ophthalmopathy. TCR beta CDR3 region amplification was performed from RNA transcripts. Initially, a first-round RT-PCR of the TCR CDR3 employed the HTBI primer set. Each CDR3 protein is one row after TCRdb ran MiXCR on the multiplex PCR reads. The table shows roughly 630,000 distinct CDR3 sequences, with approximately 14% occurring only once. Sequenced input: blood. Receptor source: a woman under 40 with Graves' hyperthyroidism.

Worth noting for this clonotype: A clone one base away is much larger, so this may be a read error. The rearrangement joins TRBV28 to TRBJ2-7, with a weak D call TRBD2 (5 bases). The CDR3 runs to 14 residues. CDR1 is MDHEN and CDR2 is SYDVKM in the germline V gene. In DNA, the CDR3 is TGTGCCAGCAGCCCGACTAACAGCAACTACGAGCAGCACTTC. Translated: CASSPTNSNYEQHF.

This clonotype was found many times. The J gene is TRBJ2-1, the V gene TRBV7-9, with 10 bases matching TRBD2. After removal of 4 bases from V and 6 bases from J, the junction contained 6 bases not matched to a gene. CDR3 size: 15 residues. Per the germline V gene, CDR1 is SEHNR and CDR2 is FQNEAQ (reference sequence). As DNA, the CDR3 is TGTGCCAGCAGCTCGTGGACTAGCGGTGTCAATGAGCAGTTCTTC. Translation gives CASSSWTSGVNEQFF.

This clonotype has at least ten counts. V and J are TRBV11-2 and TRBJ1-2; D is possibly TRBD1 (5 bases). This CDR3 is built from 14 residues. V lost 3 bases, J lost 7 bases, and 15 bases lay in between. Germline CDR1 SGHAT, CDR2 FQNNGV. This chain's CDR3 is CASSLGRSGGGYTF. The CDR3 region has the DNA TGTGCCAGCAGCTTGGGGCGATCGGGCGGTGGCTACACCTTC. The full variable domain, its missing parts supplied by reference TRBV11-2 and TRBJ1-2, is EAGVAQSPRYKIIEKRQSVAFWCNPISGHATLYWYQQILGQGPKLLIQFQNNGVVDDSQLPKDRFSAERLKGVDSTLKIQPAKLEDSAVYLCASSLGRSGGGYTFGSGTRLTVV.

The J gene is TRBJ2-7, the V gene TRBV28, with 9 bases fitting TRBD2. Per germline, CDR1 MDHEN and CDR2 SYDVKM. The CDR3 contains 15 residues. Trimming removed 5 bases from V and 3 bases from J; junction bases left unmatched: 8. CDR3 in amino acids: CASSPASGVLYEQYF. The DNA of the CDR3 is TGTGCCAGCAGTCCCGCTAGCGGGGTCCTCTACGAGCAGTACTTC.

The chain recombines TRBV6-1 with TRBJ1-4, with D hard to call. V was shortened by 1 base and J by 8 bases, with 11 bases between the two germline ends. Germline V gene data show CDR1 as MNHNS and CDR2 as SASEGT. This CDR3 comprises 14 residues. The CDR3 here is CASSEGTEWEKLFF. The CDR3 DNA sequence: TGTGCCAGCAGTGAAGGTACCGAGTGGGAAAAACTGTTTTTT.

V usage is TRBV11-1 and J usage is TRBJ2-7; TRBD1 aligns across 8 bases. Losses at the gene ends were 3 bases for V and 6 bases for J; bases not matched to a gene: 10. Germline V gives CDR1 SGHAT, CDR2 FQDESV (reference sequence). The CDR3 extends over 15 amino acids. The CDR3 region has the DNA TGTGCCAGCAGCTTGGCCCTCGGACAGGGTGGCGAGCAGTACTTC. The encoded protein is CASSLALGQGGEQYF.

This clonotype has a count of ten or more. This rearrangement joins TRBV6-2 or TRBV6-3 to TRBJ2-7, with no clear D. Germline CDR1 MNHEY, CDR2 SVGEGT. V lost 8 bases and J lost 0, with 17 bases in between. The CDR3 runs 15 residues. This CDR3 is CASSPRVTASYEQYF. CDR3 bases: TGTGCCAGCTCCCCCAGAGTAACGGCCTCCTACGAGCAGTACTTC.

This clonotype was recorded many times. The chain combines TRBV27 with TRBJ1-1; the D is unclear. CDR3 size: 12 residues. Between the trimmed V and J ends, which lost 5 bases and 9 bases, there was a span of 13 bases. The germline gives CDR1 MNHEY, CDR2 SMNVEV (reference sequence). The CDR3 is CASSPDGGQAFF. In DNA, the CDR3 is TGTGCCAGCAGTCCCGACGGAGGTCAAGCTTTCTTT.